The sequence of this TCR beta chain was determined in a study of regulatory T cells in long-lasting Graves disease. Regarding the study as a whole: Persistent patients had more shared public clonotypes (under 3,000) than new patients (just over 950).

This clonotype appeared many times. The antigen is undetermined. Time point noted: newly diagnosed GD, antithyroid drugs for less than 3 months. With RNA extracted from PBMCs as input, the TCR library was made. Combining iRepertoire HTBI primers with Arm-PCR of CDR3 regions, the authors built TCR beta libraries. As handled by the study authors: Analysis of the samples identified 50 to 70 TRBV and 14 TRBJ segments. TCRdb reprocessed the multiplex PCR reads with MiXCR, giving one entry per CDR3 protein. The V and J calls here are based on TCRdb, not the publication. This sample yields some 340,000 distinct CDR3 sequences, of which about 10% are seen a single time; approximately 20% belongs to the top ten. This CDR3 is 14 amino acids long. Germline V CDR1 and CDR2: SGHTA, FQGTGA. V lost 1 base and J lost 3, with 6 bases in between. The same data also contributed to another study, on T cells in Graves' hyperthyroidism and ophthalmopathy.

This chain links TRBV7-3 with TRBJ2-2; no reliable D call. Sequencing used peripheral blood mononuclear cells (PBMCs), obtained at new diagnosis, from a patient treated with antithyroid drugs. The sequence was collected from a woman younger than 35 with Graves disease. The CDR3 is CASSLRPDTGELFF. The CDR3 DNA reads TGTGCCAGCAGCTTAAGGCCAGACACCGGGGAGCTGTTTTTT.